Listed below are T cell receptor beta chains from one sample, sequenced in a study of identical twins. TCRdb used MiXCR to reprocess the 5' RACE reads, holding one entry per CDR3 protein. The table has about 550,000 distinct CDR3 sequences, 20% to 25% seen once. The same specimen was also included in a second study, on yellow fever vaccine responses in identical twins.

The sequencing input was CD4+ T cells sorted from blood. The receptor set was obtained from a woman aged 18-30 years in good health. The CDR3 runs from the conserved cysteine through the conserved F or W. Each record gives: V gene, D gene, J gene, clone size, CDR3 protein, CDR3 DNA. A D gene is named only where the DNA matches it firmly. Clone size is not always given. Where it is, it says once, few, many or a class for expanded clones.

V gene: TRBV10-2
D gene: NA
J gene: TRBJ2-4
clone size: NA
CDR3 protein: CASSDGTLVGKNIQYF
CDR3 DNA: TGCGCCAGCAGTGACGGGACACTGGTTGGCAAAAACATTCAGTACTTC

V gene: TRBV12-3/TRBV12-4
D gene: NA
J gene: TRBJ2-2
clone size: NA
CDR3 protein: CASSFLFRGSGELFF
CDR3 DNA: TGTGCCAGCAGTTTTCTTTTCAGGGGCAGCGGGGAGCTGTTTTTT

V gene: TRBV28
D gene: NA
J gene: TRBJ2-7
clone size: NA
CDR3 protein: CASSLSQSGNEQYF
CDR3 DNA: TGTGCCAGCAGTCTATCGCAGTCGGGTAACGAGCAGTACTTC

V gene: TRBV29-1
D gene: TRBD2
J gene: TRBJ2-1
clone size: NA
CDR3 protein: CSVEDGGGYYNEQFF
CDR3 DNA: TGCAGCGTTGAAGATGGGGGGGGTTACTACAATGAGCAGTTCTTC

V gene: TRBV11-1
D gene: TRBD1
J gene: TRBJ2-3
clone size: NA
CDR3 protein: CASSPTPRQGASTDTQYF
CDR3 DNA: TGTGCCAGCAGCCCTACCCCGCGACAGGGGGCCTCGACAGATACGCAGTATTTT

V gene: TRBV10-3
D gene: NA
J gene: TRBJ1-1
clone size: few
CDR3 protein: CAISESKQTEAFF
CDR3 DNA: TGTGCCATCAGTGAGTCGAAACAGACTGAAGCTTTCTTT

V gene: TRBV12-3/TRBV12-4
D gene: NA
J gene: TRBJ2-7
clone size: NA
CDR3 protein: CASSLGWGGPYEQYF
CDR3 DNA: TGTGCCAGCAGTTTGGGTTGGGGCGGTCCCTACGAGCAGTACTTC

V gene: TRBV5-1
D gene: NA
J gene: TRBJ1-5
clone size: many
CDR3 protein: CASSPGENQPQHF
CDR3 DNA: TGCGCCAGCAGCCCAGGGGAGAATCAGCCCCAGCATTTT

V gene: TRBV28
D gene: NA
J gene: TRBJ2-7
clone size: NA
CDR3 protein: CASSLWGEAYEQYF
CDR3 DNA: TGTGCCAGCAGTTTATGGGGAGAGGCTTACGAGCAGTACTTC

V gene: TRBV29-1
D gene: NA
J gene: TRBJ2-7
clone size: few
CDR3 protein: CSVVKAVHGEQYF
CDR3 DNA: TGCAGCGTTGTTAAGGCAGTTCACGGCGAGCAGTACTTC

V gene: TRBV27
D gene: NA
J gene: TRBJ2-7
clone size: NA
CDR3 protein: CASSPYDRFSYEQYF
CDR3 DNA: TGTGCCAGCAGTCCATACGACAGGTTTTCCTACGAGCAGTACTTC

V gene: TRBV12-3/TRBV12-4
D gene: TRBD2
J gene: TRBJ2-5
clone size: NA
CDR3 protein: CASSSGWREGQETQYF
CDR3 DNA: TGTGCCAGCAGCTCCGGTTGGCGGGAGGGTCAAGAGACCCAGTACTTC

V gene: TRBV5-1
D gene: TRBD1
J gene: TRBJ2-7
clone size: NA
CDR3 protein: CASSLGVGDSAYEQYF
CDR3 DNA: TGCGCCAGCAGCTTGGGTGTTGGGGACAGTGCCTACGAGCAGTACTTC

V gene: TRBV20-1
D gene: NA
J gene: TRBJ1-3
clone size: NA
CDR3 protein: CSAKREVYGNTIYF
CDR3 DNA: TGCAGTGCTAAGAGAGAGGTTTACGGAAACACCATATATTTT

V gene: TRBV6-5
D gene: NA
J gene: TRBJ2-5
clone size: NA
CDR3 protein: CASRTRQETQYF
CDR3 DNA: TGTGCCAGCAGGACACGGCAAGAGACCCAGTACTTC

V gene: TRBV27
D gene: TRBD2
J gene: TRBJ2-5
clone size: NA
CDR3 protein: CASSFRTSGSKFGETQYF
CDR3 DNA: TGTGCCAGCAGTTTTAGGACTAGCGGGAGTAAATTCGGAGAGACCCAGTACTTC

V gene: TRBV28
D gene: TRBD1
J gene: TRBJ2-7
clone size: NA
CDR3 protein: CASSLSAGGSGEQYF
CDR3 DNA: TGTGCCAGCAGTTTATCGGCAGGGGGCTCGGGTGAGCAGTACTTC

V gene: TRBV4-1
D gene: TRBD2
J gene: TRBJ2-3
clone size: few
CDR3 protein: CASSQGPTSNTDTQYF
CDR3 DNA: TGCGCCAGCAGCCAAGGGCCGACTAGCAACACAGATACGCAGTATTTT

V gene: TRBV12-3/TRBV12-4
D gene: NA
J gene: TRBJ1-2
clone size: few
CDR3 protein: CASSARGKVNGYTF
CDR3 DNA: TGTGCCAGCAGCGCACGGGGGAAAGTAAATGGCTACACCTTC

V gene: TRBV28
D gene: NA
J gene: TRBJ2-5
clone size: NA
CDR3 protein: CASSSSLSLQETQYF
CDR3 DNA: TGTGCCAGCAGTTCTAGTCTCTCGCTCCAGGAGACCCAGTACTTC

V gene: TRBV2
D gene: TRBD2
J gene: TRBJ2-1
clone size: NA
CDR3 protein: CASRPLGGRDNEQFF
CDR3 DNA: TGTGCCAGCAGACCTTTAGGCGGGAGAGACAATGAGCAGTTCTTC

V gene: TRBV4-1
D gene: NA
J gene: TRBJ2-7
clone size: few
CDR3 protein: CASSQVSQGYEQYF
CDR3 DNA: TGCGCCAGCAGCCAAGTTTCACAAGGCTACGAGCAGTACTTC

V gene: TRBV27
D gene: TRBD2
J gene: TRBJ2-5
clone size: NA
CDR3 protein: CASSLRAGGPVWRGGETQYF
CDR3 DNA: TGTGCCAGCAGTTTAAGAGCGGGAGGGCCAGTGTGGCGAGGAGGAGAGACCCAGTACTTC

V gene: TRBV5-1
D gene: NA
J gene: TRBJ2-1
clone size: few
CDR3 protein: CASSLVGAESLTEQFF
CDR3 DNA: TGCGCCAGCAGCTTGGTAGGGGCGGAGTCGTTAACCGAGCAGTTCTTC

V gene: TRBV20-1
D gene: NA
J gene: TRBJ1-1
clone size: NA
CDR3 protein: CSARSAPGTEAFF
CDR3 DNA: TGCAGTGCTAGATCGGCACCAGGCACTGAAGCTTTCTTT